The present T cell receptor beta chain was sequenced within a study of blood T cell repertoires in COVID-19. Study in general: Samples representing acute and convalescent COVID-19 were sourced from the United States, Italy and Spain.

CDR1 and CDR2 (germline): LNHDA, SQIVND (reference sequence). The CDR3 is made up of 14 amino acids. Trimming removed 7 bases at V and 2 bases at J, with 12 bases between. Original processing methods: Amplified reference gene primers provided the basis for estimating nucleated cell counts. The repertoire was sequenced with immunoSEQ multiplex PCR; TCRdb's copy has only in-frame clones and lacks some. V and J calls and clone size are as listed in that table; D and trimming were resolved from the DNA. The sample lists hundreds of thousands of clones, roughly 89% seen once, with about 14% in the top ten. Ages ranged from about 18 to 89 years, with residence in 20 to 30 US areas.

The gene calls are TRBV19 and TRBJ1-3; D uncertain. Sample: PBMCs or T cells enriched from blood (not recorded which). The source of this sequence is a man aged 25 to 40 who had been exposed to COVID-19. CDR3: CASNPQQAGNTIYF. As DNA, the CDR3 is TGTGCCAGTAACCCTCAGCAGGCTGGAAACACCATATATTTT.